The entry below gives a single T cell receptor beta chain sequence along with its context. The same CDR3 arises from other DNA sequences in this sample as well. The CDR3 is made up of 13 amino acids. Per the germline V gene, CDR1 is MNHEY and CDR2 is SVGAGI. Trimming stripped 2 bases from V and 4 bases from J, with 8 bases between. Those enrolled in Seattle joined during active infection and were followed longitudinally afterward. These data originate in a study of blood T cell repertoires in COVID-19. Turning to the study itself: T cells, B-cell-depleted T cells, or PBMCs supplied cDNA or gDNA.

The protocol was immunoSEQ multiplex PCR, while the TCRdb copy is restricted to in-frame clones and leaves out a portion. This table holds about 350,000 clones, roughly 90% found once. This sequence originates from a man aged 30 to 45 with COVID-19, enrolled during active disease. The sample was peripheral blood. V and J are TRBV6-5 and TRBJ1-1; tentative D call: TRBD1 (5 bases). The CDR3 here is CASSYGGFTEAFF. The CDR3 DNA reads as TGTGCCAGCAGTTACGGGGGGTTCACTGAAGCTTTCTTT.